This TCR beta chain is from a study of long-term antiretroviral therapy in people with HIV. This clone was counted a few times. Its matching antigen is unknown. Study observations and caveats: In the period from the mid-2000s to the late 2010s, blood was collected, possibly under older ART regimens. Although diversity increased after ART, it remained lower than in transplant donor controls. Clones showing expansion before ART dominated the repertoire at all time points.

All donors provided no fewer than one pre-ART and no fewer than two post-ART PBMC samples. Sequencing used immunoSEQ v3.0 at survey level. The data were produced by immunoSEQ multiplex PCR, yet TCRdb's version contains in-frame clones alone and is incomplete. The sample yields 5,500 to 6,000 clones, roughly 73% seen once. V dropped 5 bases and J dropped 0; count of bases not matched to a gene: 7. Germline V gene data show CDR1 as SSHAT and CDR2 as FNYEAQ (reference sequence). This CDR3 has 18 amino acids. This TCR derives from a man in his forties with HIV. The source material was unsorted PBMCs, sampled 1.8 years before starting antiretroviral therapy. The rearrangement links TRBV7-7 to TRBJ2-2; TRBD1 agrees at 12 bases. As DNA, the CDR3 is TGTGCCAGCAGCCCGTCGGGACAGGGGGCCGCGAACACCGGGGAGCTGTTTTTT. It translates to CASSPSGQGAANTGELFF.